This T cell receptor beta chain was documented in a study of T-cell memory formation after mild COVID-19. Study summary: Clusters of TCRs were largely donor specific. Study results and caveats: Detection of some responders pre-infection suggested pre-existing cross-reactive memory T cells participated. Clones that contracted clustered mainly in CM and EM if CD4+ and in EMRA if CD8+.

The table lists this clonotype with a few counts. Its target is unknown. The CDR3 covers 16 residues. V lost 0 bases and J lost 7; bases outside the gene matches: 7. The germline CDR1 and CDR2 sequences are MGHRA and YSYEKL. 5'RACE with constant-segment primers built TCRalpha and TCRbeta cDNA libraries with UMIs. TCRdb called the 5' RACE reads again in MiXCR, with one record for every CDR3 protein. The sample yields roughly 350,000 distinct CDR3 sequences, more than 20% seen once. What was sequenced was PBMCs or a T cell subset sorted from them (not recorded which). The V call is TRBV4-1, the J call TRBJ2-1; TRBD1 agrees at 9 bases. This sequence was found in an adult woman who had mild COVID-19 (a few samples of this study predate the infection). Cell type and time point are not known. CDR3 DNA sequence: TGCGCCAGCAGCCAAGAACCGGGACAGGGATTGAATGAGCAGTTCTTC. Translated: CASSQEPGQGLNEQFF.